Listed below are T cell receptor beta chains from one sample, sequenced in a study of blood T cells in healthy people across ages. TCRdb processed the 5' RACE reads anew with MiXCR; each CDR3 protein has one entry. The sample carries 750,000 to 850,000 distinct CDR3 sequences, around 25% recorded once. These data also formed part of another study, on T cells of mothers and their children.

Sequenced input: blood. Receptor source: a boy younger than 18 in good health. Both conserved end residues are trimmed from each CDR3. The size entry is marked missing in some rows and otherwise reads once, few, many or a size class.

>TRBV5-1|.|.
ASSPGLGGDEQF
>TRBV15|TRBJ2-7|.
ATSSGTAFYEQY
>TRBV13|TRBJ2-7|.
ASSDGGTGNIEQY
>TRBV3-1|TRBJ2-5|.
ASSAFFGAETQY
>TRBV27|TRBJ1-4|.
ASRPRLGEKLF
>TRBV7-9|TRBJ2-5|many
ASSPGQLQETQY
>TRBV4-1|TRBJ1-1|few
ASSQDRGGEAF
>TRBV5-1|TRBJ2-5|.
ASSYTVLQETQY
>TRBV4-3|TRBJ2-5|few
ASSQEVFGTSVQETQY
>TRBV13|TRBJ1-3|.
ASSFGLSGNTIY
>TRBV29-1|.|few
SVMGLAEYEQY
>TRBV20-1|TRBJ2-5|.
SARDMRETEETQY
>TRBV20-1|TRBJ2-3|few
SARATGRVETQY
>TRBV28|TRBJ2-5|.
ASSLTRSGAPQETQY
>TRBV29-1|TRBJ2-2|.
SVPRAGNTGELF
>TRBV4-1|.|.
ASSQGTNPPSYEQY
>TRBV5-1|TRBJ1-1|.
ASSLSHQYTEAF
>TRBV2|TRBJ2-5|.
ASAREAGVETQY
>TRBV5-1|TRBJ2-2|few
ASSLGGDGTGELF
>TRBV12-3/TRBV12-4|TRBJ2-5|few
ASSPRGVWTQY
>TRBV29-1|TRBJ1-2|few
SSRSPDGYT
>TRBV28|TRBJ2-1|.
ASSSWGGDYNEQF
>TRBV6-2/TRBV6-3|.|.
ASSYGAGYNEQY
>TRBV5-1|TRBJ2-5|.
ASSLDGTRILGQETQY
>TRBV5-1|.|few
ASSDRQGAAYEQY
>TRBV20-1|TRBJ2-3|few
SAPHRTGDTQY
>TRBV6-2/TRBV6-3|TRBJ2-7|.
ASSYPAGVFNEQY
>TRBV7-2|TRBJ1-5|.
ASSLDPGGQPQH
>TRBV2|TRBJ2-4|.
ASSEDRAKNIQY
>TRBV5-5|TRBJ2-5|many
ASSLEGQGETQY
>TRBV7-2|TRBJ1-6|.
ASGPQGSSPNSPLH
>TRBV20-1|TRBJ2-7|.
SATNRGRGSREQY
>TRBV20-1|TRBJ2-1|many
SAYGTSGGAASEQF
>TRBV28|TRBJ2-5|.
ASRHFPKLTGGISETQY
>TRBV27|TRBJ2-2|few
ASSWDGPNTGELF
>TRBV5-5|.|.
ASHAGGDSYEQY
>TRBV6-6|TRBJ2-5|many
ASSYPTSGKETQY
>TRBV27|TRBJ2-1|.
ASSTSGVRLSYNEQF
>TRBV10-3|TRBJ2-1|.
AISEFPPQGNEQF
>TRBV7-9|TRBJ1-6|few
ASSFQGTSYNSPLH
>TRBV7-2|TRBJ2-3|.
ASSPFPMGAGNTQY
>TRBV7-8|TRBJ1-1|few
ASSAGQGHTEAF
>TRBV15|TRBJ2-1|.
ATSSIAGELGNEQF
>TRBV7-2|TRBJ2-7|.
ASSLVAETYEQY
>TRBV7-2|TRBJ2-7|.
ASSLGLAGHYEQY